This record concerns one T cell receptor beta chain sequence. What it binds is not known. J lost 1 base, V lost 8 bases, and 1 base had no gene match. CDR1 is MNHEY, CDR2 SVGAGI, per germline. The CDR3 is made up of 13 amino acids. Data came from immunoSEQ multiplex PCR; TCRdb stores just in-frame clones and leaves some out. The sample contains under 15,000 clones, roughly 75% of which appear only once. This sample was taken from a study of OX40 agonist ivuxolimab in advanced cancers. Overall study: Patients were dosed intravenously with ivuxolimab at 0.01 to 10 mg/kg every 2 weeks. Those enrolled were roughly 80% male, with a mean age of roughly 62 years and ages from roughly 20 to 85. General observations from the study: Some nonresponders also had low normalized T-cell clonal expansion. CD4+ and CD8+ T cells in blood underwent clonal expansion by week 6 at 0.1 to 3.0 mg/kg.

The chain employs TRBV6-5 and TRBJ2-2; 7 positions match TRBD1. The source of this sequence is an adult with an advanced solid tumor such as melanoma, head and neck, liver or kidney cancer. Source: CD4+ or CD8+ T cells sorted from blood, taken in a trial of the OX40 agonist ivuxolimab. This CDR3 reads CASGTVNTGELFF. The CDR3 coding sequence is TGTGCCAGCGGGACAGTGAACACCGGGGAGCTGTTTTTT.